Listed below are T cell receptor beta chains from one sample, sequenced in a study of T cells in Graves' hyperthyroidism and ophthalmopathy. Each CDR3 protein is one row after TCRdb ran MiXCR on the multiplex PCR reads. The table shows 350,000 to 400,000 distinct CDR3 sequences, with about 18% occurring only once. The sequenced sample was blood. These receptor sequences come from a woman younger than 35 with Graves' hyperthyroidism. CDR3s include the opening cysteine and the closing phenylalanine or tryptophan. D genes are given only for firm matches. Clone size is stated in some rows and not others, as once, few, many or a class when expanded.

abundance	v_gene	d_gene	j_gene	CDR3aa	CDR3nt
many	TRBV4-1	.	TRBJ2-7	CASSQDLGPYEQYF	TGCGCCAGCAGCCAAGATCTAGGACCCTACGAGCAGTACTTC
many	TRBV12-3/TRBV12-4	.	TRBJ2-2	CASSYRGGELFF	TGTGCCAGCAGCTATCGAGGCGGGGAGCTGTTTTTT
many	TRBV28	.	TRBJ2-5	CASGSTGEETQYF	TGTGCCAGCGGCTCGACAGGAGAAGAGACCCAGTACTTC
.	TRBV24-1	.	TRBJ2-2	CATSVDTGELFF	TGTGCCACCAGTGTTGACACCGGGGAGCTGTTTTTT
many	TRBV2	.	TRBJ1-3	CASSLRSSTDTIYF	TGTGCCAGCAGCTTGAGGAGTTCTACGGACACCATATATTTT
many	TRBV12-3/TRBV12-4	TRBD1	TRBJ2-7	CASSPVKGAPEQYF	TGTGCCAGCAGCCCAGTCAAGGGGGCGCCCGAGCAGTACTTC
many	TRBV28	.	TRBJ1-5	CASSLGAGANNQPQHF	TGTGCCAGCAGTTTGGGGGCAGGGGCTAACAATCAGCCCCAGCATTTT
many	TRBV6-1	.	TRBJ1-5	CASHREEHQPQHF	TGTGCCAGCCACAGGGAGGAGCATCAGCCCCAGCATTTT
many	TRBV20-1	.	TRBJ2-4	CSARRGKNIQYF	TGCAGTGCTAGAAGGGGTAAAAACATTCAGTACTTC
many	TRBV20-1	.	TRBJ1-2	CSASDTPNYGYTF	TGCAGTGCTAGTGACACGCCTAACTATGGCTACACCTTC
few	TRBV19	TRBD2	TRBJ2-5	CASSLGTSGGRGTQYF	TGTGCCAGTAGTCTTGGGACTAGCGGGGGCCGGGGGACCCAGTACTTC
.	TRBV20-1	TRBD2	TRBJ2-2	CSARGLAGDSGDLFF	TGCAGTGCTAGAGGTTTAGCGGGGGACTCCGGGGATCTGTTTTTT
few	TRBV30	.	TRBJ2-5	CAWSQHRAKETQYF	TGTGCCTGGAGCCAGCACAGGGCCAAAGAGACCCAGTACTTC
.	TRBV12-3/TRBV12-4	TRBD2	TRBJ2-7	CASTGLAGAEYF	TGTGCCAGCACCGGACTAGCGGGGGCGGAGTACTTC
many	TRBV4-2	TRBD1	TRBJ1-2	CASSPEGARSYGYTF	TGTGCCAGCAGTCCGGAGGGGGCGCGGAGCTATGGCTACACCTTC
many	TRBV6-5	.	TRBJ1-5	CASSSPRGDQPQHF	TGTGCCAGCAGTTCCCCCCGAGGGGATCAGCCCCAGCATTTT
few	TRBV5-1	TRBD1	TRBJ2-7	CASSLGDRGASYEQYF	TGCGCCAGCAGCTTGGGGGACAGGGGGGCGTCCTACGAGCAGTACTTC
many	TRBV27	.	TRBJ1-2	CASSRAGAGYTF	TGTGCTAGCTCACGAGCAGGGGCTGGCTACACCTTC
many	TRBV12-3/TRBV12-4	TRBD2	TRBJ2-2	CASSLVLAGTGELFF	TGTGCCAGCAGTTTAGTACTAGCGGGCACCGGGGAGCTGTTTTTT
.	TRBV6-2/TRBV6-3	.	TRBJ1-2	CASSSSYRIYGYTF	TGTGCCAGCAGTTCGTCTTACAGGATTTATGGCTACACCTTC
.	TRBV7-6	.	TRBJ2-2	CASSLMRGSATGELFF	TGTGCCAGCAGCTTAATGAGGGGGTCCGCCACCGGGGAGCTGTTTTTT
many	TRBV18	.	TRBJ1-1	CASSPGRMNTEAFF	TGTGCCAGCAGTCCAGGACGGATGAACACTGAAGCTTTCTTT
many	TRBV4-2	.	TRBJ1-1	CASSLEGGNTEAFF	TGTGCCAGCAGCCTCGAAGGGGGGAACACTGAAGCTTTCTTT
.	TRBV3-1	TRBD1	TRBJ2-5	CASSPTGQEAGYF	TGTGCCAGCAGCCCGACAGGGCAGGAGGCCGGGTACTTC
many	TRBV7-9	.	TRBJ2-7	CASSFPGVSYEQYF	TGTGCCAGCAGCTTCCCTGGCGTCTCCTACGAGCAGTACTTC
many	TRBV6-5	.	TRBJ1-3	CASRRTKSGNTIYF	TGTGCCAGCAGACGGACAAAATCTGGAAACACCATATATTTT
many	TRBV28	TRBD2	TRBJ2-5	CASSPWTSGDQETQYF	TGTGCCAGCAGTCCCTGGACTAGCGGTGATCAAGAGACCCAGTACTTC
many	TRBV20-1	TRBD2	TRBJ2-5	CSAGPVGGGATETQYF	TGCAGTGCTGGTCCCGTTGGCGGGGGGGCGACAGAGACCCAGTACTTC
many	TRBV5-1	TRBD1	TRBJ1-2	CASSSRQGDGYTF	TGCGCCAGCAGCTCGCGACAGGGAGATGGCTACACCTTC
many	TRBV18	.	TRBJ2-7	CASSQVGVTYEQYF	TGTGCCAGCTCACAAGTGGGGGTTACCTACGAGCAGTACTTC
many	TRBV2	TRBD2	TRBJ2-4	CASQLVGGYRNIQYF	TGTGCCAGTCAACTCGTGGGAGGGTACCGCAACATTCAGTACTTC
many	TRBV2	.	TRBJ2-7	CASRVKTGPSYEQYF	TGTGCCAGCAGGGTCAAGACGGGACCCAGCTACGAGCAGTACTTC
few	TRBV20-1	.	TRBJ2-2	CRGKGSGGGSGGRNTGELFF	TGCAGGGGAAAAGGGTCAGGGGGCGGTAGCGGGGGCCGAAACACCGGGGAGCTGTTTTTT
many	TRBV20-1	.	TRBJ1-5	CSAQDQGWNQPQHF	TGCAGTGCTCAGGATCAGGGTTGGAATCAGCCCCAGCATTTT
few	TRBV4-1	.	TRBJ2-2	CASRVGAPHTGELFF	TGCGCCAGCAGAGTGGGTGCGCCGCACACCGGGGAGCTGTTTTTT